These 7 T cell receptor beta chains were all obtained from the same sample, sequenced in a study of CD8 T cells in ankylosing spondylitis. Findings and limits, study-wide: Characteristic, it appeared, of ankylosing spondylitis blood was a TCR beta motif of roughly eight highly homologous variants.

A single record per CDR3 protein comes from TCRdb applying MiXCR to the 5' RACE reads. Of fewer than 500,000 distinct CDR3 sequences listed, about a fifth were seen once; the top ten hold about a sixth. These receptors are not linked to any known antigen. The sequenced material came from blood, either unsorted or a sorted T cell fraction (not recorded which). The origin of the receptors is a male donor with ankylosing spondylitis.

J is TRBJ2-6 and V is TRBV20-1; D gene uncertain. This CDR3 has 15 residues. Germline V gene lookup returns CDR1 DFQATT and CDR2 SNEGSKA (reference sequence). Deletions cut 2 bases from V and 0 bases from J, with 8 bases between. The chain's CDR3 is CSARTRTSGANVLTF. The CDR3 DNA reads TGCAGTGCTAGAACGAGGACCTCTGGGGCCAACGTCCTGACTTTC.

J is TRBJ2-7 and V is TRBV7-9, with TRBD2 matching 7 bases. CDR1 and CDR2 (germline): SEHNR, FQNEAQ (reference sequence). The CDR3 is 17 amino acids. V shed 1 base, J shed 2 bases, and the junction held 11 bases outside the gene matches. The CDR3 nucleotides are TGTGCCAGCAGCTTAGATCGTTGGGGCGGGAGACCCTACGAGCAGTACTTC. This gives the protein CASSLDRWGGRPYEQYF. Together with reference TRBV7-9 and TRBJ2-7, the CDR3 gives the full variable domain: DTGVSQNPRHKITKRGQNVTFRCDPISEHNRLYWYRQTLGQGPEFLTYFQNEAQLEKSRLLSDRFSAERPKGSFSTLEIQRTEQGDSAMYLCASSLDRWGGRPYEQYFGPGTRLTVT.

This clonotype was seen a few times. Written as DNA, the CDR3 is TGTGCCAGCCGGTGGCTCATGAACACTGAAGCTTTCTTT. Translation: CASRWLMNTEAFF. The chain combines TRBV6-1 with TRBJ1-1; no reliable D call. The CDR3 has 13 residues. Trimming left V 8 bases short and J 0 bases short, with 10 bases between. Germline loops: CDR1 MNHNS, CDR2 SASEGT.

This chain joins TRBV11-2 and TRBJ2-1; D may be TRBD2 (6 bases). The length of the CDR3 is 15 residues. V was shortened by 0 bases and J by 3 bases, with 9 bases between the two germline ends. Germline CDR1 is SGHAT and CDR2 is FQNNGV. CDR3 DNA: TGTGCCAGCAGCTTAGACGGGAGTGTCTACAATGAGCAGTTCTTC. As protein: CASSLDGSVYNEQFF.

The CDR3 is CASSEAREGGIHEQFF. The CDR3 DNA is TGTGCCAGCAGTGAAGCGCGAGAGGGAGGGATCCATGAGCAGTTCTTC. The chain links TRBV6-1 to TRBJ2-1; TRBD2 aligns across 7 bases. V gave up 0 bases and J gave up 8 bases; unmatched junction bases: 10. Per the germline V gene, CDR1 is MNHNS and CDR2 is SASEGT. This CDR3 has 16 residues.

This chain connects TRBV20-1 to TRBJ1-5; D remains unclear. V dropped 1 base and J dropped 6 bases, with 10 bases sitting between them. Germline V gene lookup returns CDR1 DFQATT and CDR2 SNEGSKA (reference sequence). This CDR3 contains 13 residues. The DNA for the CDR3 is TGCAGTGCTAGAGCGGGGATAGGTCAGCCCCAGCATTTT. It yields the protein CSARAGIGQPQHF.

This clonotype came up a few times. The V call is TRBV7-9, the J call TRBJ2-7; no reliable D call. Trimming left V 1 base short and J 7 bases short, with 11 bases between. Per the germline V gene, CDR1 is SEHNR and CDR2 is FQNEAQ (reference sequence). This CDR3 contains 13 residues. DNA for the CDR3: TGTGCCAGCAGCTTAGTAGAGAATGGAGAGCAGTACTTC. It is translated as CASSLVENGEQYF.